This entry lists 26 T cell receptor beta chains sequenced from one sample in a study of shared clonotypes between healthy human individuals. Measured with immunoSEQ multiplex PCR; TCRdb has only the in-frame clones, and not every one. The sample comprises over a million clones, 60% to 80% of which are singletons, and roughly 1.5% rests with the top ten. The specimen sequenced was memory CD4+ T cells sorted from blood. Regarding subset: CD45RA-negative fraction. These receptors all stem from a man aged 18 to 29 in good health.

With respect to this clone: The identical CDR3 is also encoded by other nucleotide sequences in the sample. CDR3 sequence: CSVVNSYEQYF. For the CDR3, the DNA is TGCAGCGTTGTTAACTCCTACGAGCAGTACTTC. The chain is built from TRBV29-1 and TRBJ2-7; no definite D call. The length of the CDR3 is 11 residues. V lost 4 bases and J lost 0, with 4 bases in between. CDR1 is SQVTM, CDR2 ANQGSEA, per germline.

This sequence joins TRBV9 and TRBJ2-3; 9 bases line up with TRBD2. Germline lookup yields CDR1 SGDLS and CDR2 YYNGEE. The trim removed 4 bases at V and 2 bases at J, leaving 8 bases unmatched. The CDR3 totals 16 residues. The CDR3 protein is CASSLRTSADTDTQYF. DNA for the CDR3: TGTGCCAGCAGCTTAAGGACTAGCGCCGACACAGATACGCAGTATTTT.

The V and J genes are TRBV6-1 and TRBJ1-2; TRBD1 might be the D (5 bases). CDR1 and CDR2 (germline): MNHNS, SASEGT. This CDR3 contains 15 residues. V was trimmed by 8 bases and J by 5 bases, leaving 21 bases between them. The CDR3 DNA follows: TGTGCCAGCCAAAGGGGTTATGTCAGGGAATATGGCTACACCTTC. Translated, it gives CASQRGYVREYGYTF.

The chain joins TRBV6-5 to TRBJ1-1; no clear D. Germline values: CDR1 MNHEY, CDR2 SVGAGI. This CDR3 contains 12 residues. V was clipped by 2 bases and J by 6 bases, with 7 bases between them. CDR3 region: CASSYDGPEAFF. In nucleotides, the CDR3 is TGTGCCAGCAGTTACGATGGCCCTGAAGCTTTCTTT.

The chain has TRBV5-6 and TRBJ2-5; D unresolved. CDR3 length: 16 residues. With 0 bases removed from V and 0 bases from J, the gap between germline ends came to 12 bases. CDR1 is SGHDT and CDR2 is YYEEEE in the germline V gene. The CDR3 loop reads CASSLEFRRYQETQYF. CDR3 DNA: TGTGCCAGCAGCTTGGAGTTCCGCAGGTACCAAGAGACCCAGTACTTC. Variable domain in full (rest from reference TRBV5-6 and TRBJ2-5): DAGVTQSPTHLIKTRGQQVTLRCSPKSGHDTVSWYQQALGQGPQFIFQYYEEEERQRGNFPDRFSGHQFPNYSSELNVNALLLGDSALYLCASSLEFRRYQETQYFGPGTRLLVL.

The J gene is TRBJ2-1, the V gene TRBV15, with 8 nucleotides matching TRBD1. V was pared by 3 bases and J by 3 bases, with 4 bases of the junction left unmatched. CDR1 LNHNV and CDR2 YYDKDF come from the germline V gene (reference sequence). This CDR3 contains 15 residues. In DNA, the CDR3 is TGTGCCACCAGCAGGCAGGGGGCGAACTACAATGAGCAGTTCTTC. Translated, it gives CATSRQGANYNEQFF.

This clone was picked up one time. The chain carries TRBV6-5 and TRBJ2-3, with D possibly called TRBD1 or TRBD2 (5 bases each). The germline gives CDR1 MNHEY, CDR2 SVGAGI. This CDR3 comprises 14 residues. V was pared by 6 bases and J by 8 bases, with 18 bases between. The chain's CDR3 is CASSSGRRHGTQYF. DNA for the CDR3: TGTGCCAGCAGCTCGGGACGGCGGCACGGTACGCAGTATTTT.

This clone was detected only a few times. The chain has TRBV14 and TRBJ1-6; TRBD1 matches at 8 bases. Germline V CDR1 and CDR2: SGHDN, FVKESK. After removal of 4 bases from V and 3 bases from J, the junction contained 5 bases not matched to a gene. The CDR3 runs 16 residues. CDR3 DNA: TGTGCCAGCAGCCCGGACAGGGACGGCTATAATTCACCCCTCCACTTT. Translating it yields CASSPDRDGYNSPLHF.

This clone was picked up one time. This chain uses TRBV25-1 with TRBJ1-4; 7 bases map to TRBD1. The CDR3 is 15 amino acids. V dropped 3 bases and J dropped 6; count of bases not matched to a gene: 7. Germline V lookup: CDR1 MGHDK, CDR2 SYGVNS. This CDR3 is CASSEGQNLYEKLFF. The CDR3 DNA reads TGTGCCAGCAGTGAGGGACAGAACCTTTATGAAAAACTGTTTTTT.

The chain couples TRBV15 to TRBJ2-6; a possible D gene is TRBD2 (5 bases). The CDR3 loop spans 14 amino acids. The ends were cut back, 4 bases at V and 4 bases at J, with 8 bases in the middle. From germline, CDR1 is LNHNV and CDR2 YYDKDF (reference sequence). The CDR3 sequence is CATSTGSGANVLTF. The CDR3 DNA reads TGTGCCACCAGCACGGGGTCCGGGGCCAACGTCCTGACTTTC.

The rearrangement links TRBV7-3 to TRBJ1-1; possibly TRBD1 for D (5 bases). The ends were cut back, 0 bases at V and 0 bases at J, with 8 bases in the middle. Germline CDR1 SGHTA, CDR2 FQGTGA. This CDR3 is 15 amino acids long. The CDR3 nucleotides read TGTGCCAGCAGCTTAACAGGGGCCATGAACACTGAAGCTTTCTTT. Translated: CASSLTGAMNTEAFF. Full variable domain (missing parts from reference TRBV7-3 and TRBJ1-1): GAGVSQTPSNKVTEKGKYVELRCDPISGHTALYWYRQSLGQGPEFLIYFQGTGAADDSGLPNDRFFAVRPEGSVSTLKIQRTERGDSAVYLCASSLTGAMNTEAFFGQGTRLTVV.

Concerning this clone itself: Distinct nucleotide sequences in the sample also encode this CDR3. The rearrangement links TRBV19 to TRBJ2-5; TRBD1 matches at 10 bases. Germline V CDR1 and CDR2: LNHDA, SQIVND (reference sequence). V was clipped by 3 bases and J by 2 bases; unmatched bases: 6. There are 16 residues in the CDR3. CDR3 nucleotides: TGTGCCAGTAGTATTGGCGGGACAGGGGAACAAGAGACCCAGTACTTC. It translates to CASSIGGTGEQETQYF.

The CDR3 loop is CASSELRHYEQYF. The CDR3 coding sequence is TGCGCCAGCAGTGAACTCCGTCATTACGAGCAGTACTTC. This chain joins TRBV10-2 and TRBJ2-7; D not resolved. Trimming left V 3 bases short and J 4 bases short, with 10 bases between. Germline CDR1 and CDR2: WSHSY and SAAADI. The CDR3 sequence is 13 residues long.

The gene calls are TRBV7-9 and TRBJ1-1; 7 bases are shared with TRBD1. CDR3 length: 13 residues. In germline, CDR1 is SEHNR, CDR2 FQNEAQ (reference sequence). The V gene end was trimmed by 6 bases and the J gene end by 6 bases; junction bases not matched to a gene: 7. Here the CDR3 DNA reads TGTGCCAGCAGTCACAGGGGTTTCTCTGAAGCTTTCTTT. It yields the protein CASSHRGFSEAFF.

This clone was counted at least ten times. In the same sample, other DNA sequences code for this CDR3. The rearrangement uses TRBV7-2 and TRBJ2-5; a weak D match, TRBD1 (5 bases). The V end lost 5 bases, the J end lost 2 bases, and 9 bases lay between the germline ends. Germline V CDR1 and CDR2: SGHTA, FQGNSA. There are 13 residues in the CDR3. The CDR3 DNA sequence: TGTGCCAGCAGCCGCAGGGTGCAAGAGACCCAGTACTTC. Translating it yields CASSRRVQETQYF.

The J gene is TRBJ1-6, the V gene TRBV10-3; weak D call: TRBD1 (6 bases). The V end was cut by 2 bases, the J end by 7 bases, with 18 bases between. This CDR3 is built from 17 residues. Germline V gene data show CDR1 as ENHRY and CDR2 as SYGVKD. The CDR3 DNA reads TGTGCCATCAGTGAGACAATAGGACAGCTCCCGAATTCACCCCTCCACTTT. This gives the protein CAISETIGQLPNSPLHF.

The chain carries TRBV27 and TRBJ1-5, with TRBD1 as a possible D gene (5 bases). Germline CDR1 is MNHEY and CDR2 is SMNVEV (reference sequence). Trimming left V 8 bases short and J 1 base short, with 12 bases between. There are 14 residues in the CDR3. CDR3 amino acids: CASWSGLSNQPQHF. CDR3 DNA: TGTGCCAGCTGGTCAGGGTTAAGCAATCAGCCCCAGCATTTT.

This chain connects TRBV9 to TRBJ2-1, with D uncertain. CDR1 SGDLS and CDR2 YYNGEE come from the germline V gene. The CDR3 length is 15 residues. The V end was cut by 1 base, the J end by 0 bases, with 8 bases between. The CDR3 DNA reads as TGTGCCAGCAGCGTACGAGGAAGCTCCTACAATGAGCAGTTCTTC. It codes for CASSVRGSSYNEQFF.

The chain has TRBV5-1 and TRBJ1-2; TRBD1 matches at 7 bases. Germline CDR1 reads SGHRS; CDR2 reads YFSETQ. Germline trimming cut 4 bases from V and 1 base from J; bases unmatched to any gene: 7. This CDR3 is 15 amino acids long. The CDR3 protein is CASSPDRTFNYGYTF. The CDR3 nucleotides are TGCGCCAGCAGCCCGGACAGGACGTTTAACTATGGCTACACCTTC. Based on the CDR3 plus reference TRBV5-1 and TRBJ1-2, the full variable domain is KAGVTQTPRYLIKTRGQQVTLSCSPISGHRSVSWYQQTPGQGLQFLFEYFSETQRNKGNFPGRFSGRQFSNSRSEMNVSTLELGDSALYLCASSPDRTFNYGYTFGSGTRLTVV.

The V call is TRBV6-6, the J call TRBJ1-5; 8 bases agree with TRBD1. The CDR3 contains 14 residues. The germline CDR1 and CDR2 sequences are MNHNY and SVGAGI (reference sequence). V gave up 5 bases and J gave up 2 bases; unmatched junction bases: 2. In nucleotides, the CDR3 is TGTGCCAGCAGTACAGGGGGAGGCAATCAGCCCCAGCATTTT. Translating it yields CASSTGGGNQPQHF.

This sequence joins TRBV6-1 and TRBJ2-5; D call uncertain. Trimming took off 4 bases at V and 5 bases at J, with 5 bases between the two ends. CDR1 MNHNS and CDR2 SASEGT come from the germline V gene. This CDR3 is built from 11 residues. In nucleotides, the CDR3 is TGTGCCAGCAGTGTTCTGGAGACCCAGTACTTC. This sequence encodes CASSVLETQYF.

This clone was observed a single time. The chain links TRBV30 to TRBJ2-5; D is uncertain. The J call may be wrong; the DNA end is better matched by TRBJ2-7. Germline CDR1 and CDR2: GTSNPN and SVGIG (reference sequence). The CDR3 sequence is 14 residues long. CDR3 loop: CAWSTRGTAYEQYF. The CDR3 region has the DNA TGTGCCTGGAGTACGCGTGGTACGGCCTACGAGCAGTACTTC.

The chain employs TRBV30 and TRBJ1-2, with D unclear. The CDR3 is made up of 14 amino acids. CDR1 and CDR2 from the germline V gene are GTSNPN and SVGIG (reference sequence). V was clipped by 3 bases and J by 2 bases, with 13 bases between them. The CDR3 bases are TGTGCCTGGAGAATGCAAGCGGCCAACTATGGCTACACCTTC. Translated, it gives CAWRMQAANYGYTF.

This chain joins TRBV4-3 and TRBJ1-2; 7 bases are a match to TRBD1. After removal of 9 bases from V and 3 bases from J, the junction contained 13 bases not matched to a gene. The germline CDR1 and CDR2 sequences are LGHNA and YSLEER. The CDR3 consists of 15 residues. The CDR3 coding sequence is TGCGCCAGTGCCCCCGCACAGGGGTGGTACTATGGCTACACCTTC. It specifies CASAPAQGWYYGYTF.

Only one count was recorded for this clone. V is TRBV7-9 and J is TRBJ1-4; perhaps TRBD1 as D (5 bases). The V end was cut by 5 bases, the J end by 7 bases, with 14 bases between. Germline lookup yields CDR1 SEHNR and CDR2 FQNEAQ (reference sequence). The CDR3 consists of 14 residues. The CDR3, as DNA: TGTGCCAGCAGCCCCAGACAGACATCTGAAAAACTGTTTTTT. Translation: CASSPRQTSEKLFF.

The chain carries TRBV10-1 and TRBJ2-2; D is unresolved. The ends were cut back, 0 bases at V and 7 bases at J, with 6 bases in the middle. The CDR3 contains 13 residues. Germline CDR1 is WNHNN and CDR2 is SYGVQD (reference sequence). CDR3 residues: CASSESSLGELFF. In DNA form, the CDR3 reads TGCGCCAGCAGTGAGTCGTCTCTCGGGGAGCTGTTTTTT.